Shown below are 6 T cell receptor beta chains from a single sample sequenced in a study of a mutant IDH1 vaccine in newly diagnosed glioma. Their target antigens are unknown. As to time point: week 47, end of study. What each vaccine dose contained was 300 ug of mutant IDH1 20-mer peptide, accompanied by topical imiquimod. Here immunoSEQ multiplex PCR was the method, and the copy in TCRdb shows in-frame clones only, minus some. There are tens of thousands of clones in the sample; roughly four fifths occur only once, and roughly 5.6% lies in the top ten. The input for sequencing was PBMCs, taken from a glioma patient whose treatment included an IDH1 peptide vaccine. Source of these receptors: a man aged 35 to 55 with glioma.

In its sample, this clone was seen once. This chain uses TRBV6-6 with TRBJ1-1; D remains ambiguous. The V and J ends lost 7 bases and 1 base respectively, with 10 bases between them. The CDR3 contains 13 residues. From germline, CDR1 is MNHNY and CDR2 SVGAGI (reference sequence). The CDR3 DNA follows: TGTGCCAGCATCGGGATAGGGAACACTGAAGCTTTCTTT. Its protein is CASIGIGNTEAFF.

This clone was seen a handful of times. This sequence joins TRBV7-9 and TRBJ2-3; 8 bases are shared with TRBD1. The CDR3 is 15 residues long. V trimming: 5 bases; J trimming: 2 bases; junction bases outside the gene matches: 6. Germline V gives CDR1 SEHNR, CDR2 FQNEAQ (reference sequence). The CDR3 sequence is CASSLGQEATDTQYF. The CDR3, as DNA: TGTGCCAGCAGCCTGGGACAGGAAGCCACAGATACGCAGTATTTT.

J is TRBJ1-2 and V is TRBV5-1; 9 bases agree with TRBD1. Germline V CDR1 and CDR2: SGHRS, YFSETQ. There are 16 residues in the CDR3. V dropped 4 bases and J dropped 2; count of bases not matched to a gene: 9. As DNA, the CDR3 is TGCGCCAGCAGCCAGGGAACCGGACAGGGGAACTATGGCTACACCTTC. Protein product: CASSQGTGQGNYGYTF.

The gene calls are TRBV19 and TRBJ2-1; perhaps TRBD2 as D (5 bases). The V and J ends lost 3 bases and 3 bases respectively, with 12 bases between them. From germline, CDR1 is LNHDA and CDR2 SQIVND (reference sequence). The CDR3 length is 15 residues. The CDR3 loop is CASSMESGGYNEQFF. The CDR3 nucleotides are TGTGCCAGTAGTATGGAAAGCGGAGGCTACAATGAGCAGTTCTTC. Filled out from reference TRBV19 and TRBJ2-1, the complete variable domain reads DGGITQSPKYLFRKEGQNVTLSCEQNLNHDAMYWYRQDPGQGLRLIYYSQIVNDFQKGDIAEGYSVSREKKESFPLTVTSAQKNPTAFYLCASSMESGGYNEQFFGPGTRLTVL.

This chain connects TRBV7-2 to TRBJ2-7; 8 nucleotides match TRBD2. V trimming: 4 bases; J trimming: 6 bases; junction bases outside the gene matches: 11. The germline CDR1 and CDR2 sequences are SGHTA and FQGNSA. The CDR3 contains 15 residues. As DNA, the CDR3 is TGTGCCAGCAGCTCGCTTAGCGGGATCGGGGTCGAGCAGTACTTC. Translating gives CASSSLSGIGVEQYF.

The chain links TRBV28 to TRBJ2-5; 9 bases match TRBD1. V lost 5 bases and J lost 4; bases outside the gene matches: 8. The CDR3 spans 15 residues. CDR1 MDHEN and CDR2 SYDVKM come from the germline V gene. CDR3 sequence reads: CASSTPGQGGETQYF. The CDR3 nucleotides read TGTGCCAGCAGTACACCGGGACAGGGAGGAGAGACCCAGTACTTC.